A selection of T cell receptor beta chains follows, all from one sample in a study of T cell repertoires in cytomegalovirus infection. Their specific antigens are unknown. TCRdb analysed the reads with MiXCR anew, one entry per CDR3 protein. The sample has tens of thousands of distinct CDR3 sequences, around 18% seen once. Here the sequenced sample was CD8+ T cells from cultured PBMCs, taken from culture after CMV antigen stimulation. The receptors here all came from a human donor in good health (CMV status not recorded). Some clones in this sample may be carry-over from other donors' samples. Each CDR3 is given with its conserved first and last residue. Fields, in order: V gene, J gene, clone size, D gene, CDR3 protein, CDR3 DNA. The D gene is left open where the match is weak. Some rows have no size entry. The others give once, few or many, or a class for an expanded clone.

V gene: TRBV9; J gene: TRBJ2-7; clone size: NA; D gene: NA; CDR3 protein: CTSSPSGGREQYF; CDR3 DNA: TGTACCAGCAGCCCCTCTGGGGGGCGAGAGCAGTACTTC
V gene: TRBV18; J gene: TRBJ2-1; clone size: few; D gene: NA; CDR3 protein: CASSPQGYYNEQFF; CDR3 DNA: TGTGCCAGCTCACCTCAGGGATACTACAATGAGCAGTTCTTC
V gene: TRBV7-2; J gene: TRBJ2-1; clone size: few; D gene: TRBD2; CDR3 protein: CASSDRDYYNEQFF; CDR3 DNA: TGTGCCAGCAGCGACCGGGACTACTATAATGAGCAGTTCTTC
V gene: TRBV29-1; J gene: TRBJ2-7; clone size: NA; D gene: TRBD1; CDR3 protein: CSVAGTGVNEQYF; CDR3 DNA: TGCAGCGTTGCCGGGACAGGGGTCAACGAGCAGTACTTC
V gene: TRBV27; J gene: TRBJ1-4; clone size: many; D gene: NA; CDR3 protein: CASSLSVAFNEKLFF; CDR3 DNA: TGTGCCAGCAGTTTATCGGTAGCATTTAATGAAAAACTGTTTTTT
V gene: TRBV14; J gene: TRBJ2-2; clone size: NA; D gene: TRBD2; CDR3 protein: CASSQIAGANTGELFF; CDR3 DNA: TGTGCCAGCAGCCAGATAGCGGGGGCGAACACCGGGGAGCTGTTTTTT
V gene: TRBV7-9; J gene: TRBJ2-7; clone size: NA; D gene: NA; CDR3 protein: CASSTTTDSYEQYF; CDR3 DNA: TGTGCCAGCAGCACTACGACCGACTCCTACGAGCAGTACTTC
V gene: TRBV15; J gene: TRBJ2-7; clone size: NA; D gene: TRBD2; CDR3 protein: CATSRDSGGRESDYEQYF; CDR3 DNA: TGTGCCACCAGCAGAGATAGCGGGGGGAGGGAGTCGGACTACGAGCAGTACTTC
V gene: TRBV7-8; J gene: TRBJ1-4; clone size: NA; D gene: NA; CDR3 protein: CASSLQATNEKLFF; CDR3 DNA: TGTGCCAGCAGCCTTCAAGCAACTAATGAAAAACTGTTTTTT
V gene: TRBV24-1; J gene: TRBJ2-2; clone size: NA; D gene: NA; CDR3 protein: CATSGDTRGELFF; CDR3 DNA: TGTGCCACCAGTGGGGATACACGCGGGGAGCTGTTTTTT
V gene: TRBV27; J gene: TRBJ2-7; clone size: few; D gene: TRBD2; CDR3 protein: CASSRAGAGEQYF; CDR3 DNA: TGTGCCAGCTCCCGGGCGGGAGCTGGAGAGCAGTACTTC
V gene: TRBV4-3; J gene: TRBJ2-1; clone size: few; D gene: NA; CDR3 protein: CASSPGRYNEQFF; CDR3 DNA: TGCGCCAGCAGCCCCGGGCGTTACAATGAGCAGTTCTTC
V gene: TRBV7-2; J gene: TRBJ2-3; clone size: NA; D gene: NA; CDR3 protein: CASSLVPVFTDTQYF; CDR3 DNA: TGTGCCAGCAGCTTAGTCCCCGTTTTCACAGATACGCAGTATTTT
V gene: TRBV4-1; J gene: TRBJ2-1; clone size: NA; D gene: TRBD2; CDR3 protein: CASSHSAGAYNEQFF; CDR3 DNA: TGCGCCAGCAGCCACTCAGCGGGGGCCTACAATGAGCAGTTCTTC
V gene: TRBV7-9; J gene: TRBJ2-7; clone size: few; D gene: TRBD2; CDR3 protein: CASSLSTSGVNEQYF; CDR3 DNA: TGTGCCAGCAGCTTGTCGACTAGCGGGGTCAACGAGCAGTACTTC
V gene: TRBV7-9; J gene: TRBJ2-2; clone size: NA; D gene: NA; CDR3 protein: CASATGENTGELFF; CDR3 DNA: TGTGCCAGCGCCACGGGGGAGAACACCGGGGAGCTGTTTTTT
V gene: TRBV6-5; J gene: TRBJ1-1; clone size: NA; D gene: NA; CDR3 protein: CASSSWTEAFF; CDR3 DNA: TGTGCCAGCAGTTCTTGGACTGAAGCTTTCTTT
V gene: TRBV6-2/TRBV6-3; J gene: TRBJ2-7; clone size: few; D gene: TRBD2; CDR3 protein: CASSRGGYEQYF; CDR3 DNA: TGTGCCAGCAGTCGGGGGGGCTACGAGCAGTACTTC